This TCR beta chain is drawn from a study of cytomegalovirus exposure and HLA in healthy donors. Findings and limits, study-wide: Association of approximately 16,000 TCR beta sequences with HLA alleles was found at 0.05 false discovery rate in a later analysis.

For this clone: Its target is not known.

Vbeta (60) and Jbeta (13) primers were used in the PCR. Here immunoSEQ multiplex PCR was the method, and the copy in TCRdb shows in-frame clones only, minus some. Of roughly 100,000 clones in the sample, roughly 79% were seen once. Germline loops: CDR1 LNHDA, CDR2 SQIVND (reference sequence). J was trimmed by 5 bases and V by 6 bases; bases with no gene match: 9. The CDR3 sequence is 14 residues long. The genes are TRBV19 and TRBJ2-7; TRBD1 aligns across 8 bases. Source material: PBMCs. The clonotype was recovered from a male donor in good health and CMV-seronegative. The CDR3 loop is CASRSDRGWDEQYF. The CDR3 DNA sequence: TGTGCCAGTAGATCAGACAGGGGCTGGGACGAGCAGTACTTC.